This TCR beta chain emerged from a study of T cells in Graves' hyperthyroidism and ophthalmopathy. RNA transcripts provided the source from which TCR beta CDR3 regions were amplified. First-round RT-PCR targeting the TCR CDR3 was performed with the HTBI primer set. TCRdb re-called the multiplex PCR reads through MiXCR, storing one row per CDR3 protein. The repertoire includes over 150,000 distinct CDR3 sequences, more than 15% of them detected once, and about 31% sits in the top ten. In its sample, this clonotype was seen many times. Trimming cost V 2 bases and J 1 base, with 20 bases left between them. CDR3 length equals 17 residues. CDR1 and CDR2 from the germline V gene are DFQATT and SNEGSKA (reference sequence).

The source of this sequence is a woman aged 45-59 years with Graves' hyperthyroidism. The sequencing input was blood. This chain links TRBV20-1 with TRBJ1-2; possible D gene TRBD1, 5 bases. This CDR3 reads CSARLRVAGHVNYGYTF. Here the CDR3 DNA reads TGCAGTGCTAGACTCCGGGTGGCAGGGCACGTTAACTATGGCTACACCTTC.